The 13 T cell receptor beta chains below were found in one sample sequenced in a study of T cells in localized non-small cell lung cancer. Produced via immunoSEQ multiplex PCR; TCRdb's table is partial and in-frame only. The sample gives around 36,000 clones, about 85% of which show up once; 30% to 35% is in the top ten. The sequencing here drew on PBMCs, taken before any cancer treatment. Receptor source: a woman aged 40-69 years with stage II squamous cell lung carcinoma.

This chain links TRBV13 with TRBJ2-7; 7 bases match TRBD2. Germline lookup yields CDR1 PRHDT and CDR2 FYEKMQ (reference sequence). V was clipped by 5 bases and J by 4 bases; unmatched bases: 5. CDR3 length equals 13 residues. This CDR3 reads CASSPAGKYEQYV. Here the CDR3 DNA reads TGTGCCAGCAGCCCAGCGGGGAAGTACGAGCAGTACGTC.

This rearrangement joins TRBV6-5 to TRBJ2-1; D is unclear. Trimming removed 7 bases at V and 8 bases at J, with 12 bases between. Per germline, CDR1 MNHEY and CDR2 SVGAGI. The CDR3 length is 12 residues. This chain's CDR3 is CASKVLADEQFF. Here the CDR3 DNA reads TGTGCCAGCAAGGTTCTCGCCGATGAGCAGTTCTTC.

The chain couples TRBV7-9 to TRBJ2-3, with D perhaps TRBD1 (6 bases). Germline CDR1 is SEHNR and CDR2 is FQNEAQ (reference sequence). The CDR3 has 15 residues. Trimming took off 4 bases at V and 1 base at J, with 12 bases between the two ends. The CDR3 here is CASSSRTEGTDTQYF. The CDR3 nucleotides are TGTGCCAGCAGCTCTCGGACAGAGGGCACAGATACGCAGTATTTT.

CDR3 protein: CASSLYAGYNEQFF. The DNA for the CDR3 is TGTGCCAGCAGCTTGTATGCGGGGTACAATGAGCAGTTCTTC. The chain uses TRBV5-8 and TRBJ2-1, with D possibly TRBD2 on 6 matching bases. Germline V gene lookup returns CDR1 SGHTS and CDR2 YDEGEE. Trimming pared 1 base from V and 4 bases from J, leaving 9 bases between. The CDR3 consists of 14 residues.

The chain employs TRBV5-1 and TRBJ2-5; no clear D gene. The CDR3 is 12 residues long. The germline V and J ends were trimmed by 6 bases and 0 bases, with 6 bases remaining between them. Germline assignment: CDR1 SGHRS and CDR2 YFSETQ. The chain's CDR3 is CASKVDQETQYF. As DNA, the CDR3 is TGCGCCAGCAAGGTCGACCAAGAGACCCAGTACTTC.

The chain uses TRBV4-2 and TRBJ2-7, with D maybe TRBD1 (5 bases). V gave up 2 bases and J gave up 2 bases, with 13 bases separating them. Germline CDR1 LGHNA, CDR2 YNFKEQ. This CDR3 is built from 15 residues. The CDR3 nucleotides read TGTGCCAGCAGCCAAACCACAGGCCTTACCTACGAGCAGTACTTC. Translated: CASSQTTGLTYEQYF.

The chain uses TRBV6-5 and TRBJ2-3; D ambiguous. Deletions cut 2 bases from V and 0 bases from J, with 6 bases between. Germline CDR1 reads MNHEY; CDR2 reads SVGAGI. CDR3 length: 14 amino acids. CDR3 protein: CASSYGSSTDTQYF. The CDR3 coding sequence is TGTGCCAGCAGTTACGGGTCTAGCACAGATACGCAGTATTTT.

The chain links TRBV15 to TRBJ1-3; D gene unclear. V lost 0 bases and J 4 bases, leaving 13 bases between the germline ends. CDR1 is LNHNV and CDR2 is YYDKDF in the germline V gene (reference sequence). There are 16 residues in the CDR3. This CDR3 reads CATSRERSVGGNTIYF. In DNA, the CDR3 is TGTGCCACCAGCAGAGAGAGATCGGTAGGGGGAAACACCATATATTTT. The full variable domain, rest sourced from reference TRBV15 and TRBJ1-3, is DAMVIQNPRYQVTQFGKPVTLSCSQTLNHNVMYWYQQKSSQAPKLLFHYYDKDFNNEADTPDNFQSRRPNTSFCFLDIRSPGLGDTAMYLCATSRERSVGGNTIYFGEGSWLTVV.

This chain uses TRBV7-2 with TRBJ2-7; 9 bases map to TRBD2. CDR3 length: 16 residues. Germline CDR1 reads SGHTA; CDR2 reads FQGNSA. With 3 bases clipped from V and 5 bases from J, the junction kept 11 bases outside the gene matches. The CDR3 is CASSFILSGSSDEQYF. The CDR3 coding sequence is TGTGCCAGCAGCTTCATCCTTAGCGGGAGCTCGGACGAGCAGTACTTC.

The rearrangement links TRBV7-9 to TRBJ2-5; TRBD2 agrees at 7 bases. V was clipped by 5 bases and J by 1 base; unmatched bases: 4. CDR3 length: 14 amino acids. CDR1 is SEHNR and CDR2 is FQNEAQ in the germline V gene (reference sequence). CDR3 in DNA: TGTGCCAGCAGCACCTCTAGCGGCCAAGAGACCCAGTACTTC. Residues: CASSTSSGQETQYF.

This chain joins TRBV11-2 and TRBJ2-7; no clear D gene. Trimming took off 4 bases at V and 2 bases at J, with 12 bases between the two ends. CDR3 size: 14 residues. Germline CDR1 reads SGHAT; CDR2 reads FQNNGV. CDR3 region: CASSYAVPAYEQYV. The CDR3 DNA reads TGTGCCAGCAGCTATGCGGTCCCAGCCTACGAGCAGTACGTC.

The V gene is TRBV10-1, the J gene TRBJ2-3, with 7 bases fitting TRBD1. After removal of 2 bases from V and 11 bases from J, the junction contained 4 bases not matched to a gene. Germline V gene lookup returns CDR1 WNHNN and CDR2 SYGVQD (reference sequence). CDR3 size: 12 residues. In nucleotides, the CDR3 is TGCGCCAGCAGTGAGGGGACAGCCTTGCAGTATTTT. Encoded protein: CASSEGTALQYF.

This chain connects TRBV29-1 to TRBJ1-1; no clear D gene. Between the trimmed V and J ends, which lost 6 bases and 6 bases, there was a span of 20 bases. This CDR3 is built from 14 residues. Per germline, CDR1 SQVTM and CDR2 ANQGSEA. This CDR3 reads CSVRLLTTVAEAFF. The CDR3 nucleotides read TGCAGCGTGCGACTGCTAACGACCGTCGCTGAAGCTTTCTTT.